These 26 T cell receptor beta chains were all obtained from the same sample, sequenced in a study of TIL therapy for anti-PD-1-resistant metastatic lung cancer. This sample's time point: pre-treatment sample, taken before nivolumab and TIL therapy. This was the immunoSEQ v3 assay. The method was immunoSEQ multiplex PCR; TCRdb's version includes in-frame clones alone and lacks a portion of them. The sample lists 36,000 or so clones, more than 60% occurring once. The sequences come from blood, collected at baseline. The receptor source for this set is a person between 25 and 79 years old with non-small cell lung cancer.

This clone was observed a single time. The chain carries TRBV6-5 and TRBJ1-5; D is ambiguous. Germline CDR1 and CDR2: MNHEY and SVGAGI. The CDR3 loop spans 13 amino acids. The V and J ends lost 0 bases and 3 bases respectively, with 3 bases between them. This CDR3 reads CASSYSDNQPQHF. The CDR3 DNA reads TGTGCCAGCAGTTACTCGGACAATCAGCCCCAGCATTTT.

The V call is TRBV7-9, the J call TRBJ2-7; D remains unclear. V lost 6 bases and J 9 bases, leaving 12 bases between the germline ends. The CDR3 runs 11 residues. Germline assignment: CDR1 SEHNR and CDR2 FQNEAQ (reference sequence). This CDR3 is CASSLNFAQYF. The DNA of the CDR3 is TGTGCCAGCAGTTTGAACTTCGCGCAGTACTTC.

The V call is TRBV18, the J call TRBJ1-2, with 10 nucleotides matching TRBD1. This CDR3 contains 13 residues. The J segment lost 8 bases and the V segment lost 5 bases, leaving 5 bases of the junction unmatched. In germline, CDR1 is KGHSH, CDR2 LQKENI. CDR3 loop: CASSSGTGDGYTF. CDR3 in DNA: TGTGCCAGCTCATCCGGGACAGGGGACGGCTACACCTTC.

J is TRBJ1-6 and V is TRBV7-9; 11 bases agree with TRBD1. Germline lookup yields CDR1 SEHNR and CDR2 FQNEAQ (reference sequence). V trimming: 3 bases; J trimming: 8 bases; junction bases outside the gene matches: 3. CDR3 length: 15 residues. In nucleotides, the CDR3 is TGTGCCAGCAGCTTCCGGGACAGGGGGGATTCACCCCTCCACTTT. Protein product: CASSFRDRGDSPLHF.

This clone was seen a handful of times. CDR3 nucleotide sequence: TGTGCCAGCAGTCTGAGATTGGGGAAGAACACTGAAGCTTTCTTT. This encodes CASSLRLGKNTEAFF. The chain joins TRBV11-1 to TRBJ1-1; D is undetermined. The CDR3 spans 15 residues. CDR1 SGHAT and CDR2 FQDESV come from the germline V gene (reference sequence). The germline V and J ends were trimmed by 6 bases and 1 base, with 15 bases remaining between them.

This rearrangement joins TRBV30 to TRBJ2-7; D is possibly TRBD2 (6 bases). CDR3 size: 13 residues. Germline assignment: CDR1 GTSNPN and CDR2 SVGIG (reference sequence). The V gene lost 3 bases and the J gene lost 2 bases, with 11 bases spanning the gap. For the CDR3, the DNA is TGTGCCTGGAGCCGGGACTTTGCCTACGAGCAGTACTTC. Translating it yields CAWSRDFAYEQYF.

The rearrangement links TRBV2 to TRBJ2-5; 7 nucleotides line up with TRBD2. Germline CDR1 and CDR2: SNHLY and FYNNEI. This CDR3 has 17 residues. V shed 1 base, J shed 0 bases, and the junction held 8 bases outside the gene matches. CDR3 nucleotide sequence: TGTGCCAGCAGTGAAGGTAGAGGGCGGGGGAACCAAGAGACCCAGTACTTC. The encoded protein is CASSEGRGRGNQETQYF.

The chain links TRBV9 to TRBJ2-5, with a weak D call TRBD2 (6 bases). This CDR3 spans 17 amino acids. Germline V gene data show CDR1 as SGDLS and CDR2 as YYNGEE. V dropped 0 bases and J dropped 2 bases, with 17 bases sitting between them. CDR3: CASSVASVGGKQETQYF. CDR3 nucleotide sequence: TGTGCCAGCAGCGTAGCGTCGGTGGGCGGGAAACAAGAGACCCAGTACTTC.

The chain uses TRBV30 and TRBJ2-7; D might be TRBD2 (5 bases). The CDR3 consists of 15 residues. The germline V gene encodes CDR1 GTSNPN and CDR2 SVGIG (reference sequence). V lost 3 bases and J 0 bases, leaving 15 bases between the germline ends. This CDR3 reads CAWSTAVGNSYEQYF. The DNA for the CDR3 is TGTGCCTGGAGCACCGCGGTCGGGAACTCCTACGAGCAGTACTTC. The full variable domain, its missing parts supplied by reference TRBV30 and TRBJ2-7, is SQTIHQWPATLVQPVGSPLSLECTVEGTSNPNLYWYRQAAGRGLQLLFYSVGIGQISSEVPQNLSASRPQDRQFILSSKKLLLSDSGFYLCAWSTAVGNSYEQYFGPGTRLTVT.

The CDR3 nucleotides are TGCAGCGTTGAAGACGGCTATTTCACAGATACGCAGTATTTT. It specifies CSVEDGYFTDTQYF. The gene calls are TRBV29-1 and TRBJ2-3; D unresolved. Germline CDR1 reads SQVTM; CDR2 reads ANQGSEA. V gave up 0 bases and J gave up 2 bases, with 9 bases separating them. The CDR3 consists of 14 residues.

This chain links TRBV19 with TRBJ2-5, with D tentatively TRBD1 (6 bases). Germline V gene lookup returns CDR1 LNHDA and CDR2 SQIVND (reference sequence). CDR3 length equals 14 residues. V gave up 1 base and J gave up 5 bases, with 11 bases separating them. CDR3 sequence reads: CASSIGGGSETQYF. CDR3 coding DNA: TGTGCCAGTAGTATAGGAGGGGGTAGCGAGACCCAGTACTTC.

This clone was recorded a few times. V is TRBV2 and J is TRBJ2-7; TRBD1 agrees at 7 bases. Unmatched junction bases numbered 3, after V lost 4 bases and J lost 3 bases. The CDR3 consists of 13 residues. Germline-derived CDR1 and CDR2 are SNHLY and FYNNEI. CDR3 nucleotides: TGTGCCAGCAGTGGGGACAGACTCTACGAGCAGTACTTC. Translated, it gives CASSGDRLYEQYF.

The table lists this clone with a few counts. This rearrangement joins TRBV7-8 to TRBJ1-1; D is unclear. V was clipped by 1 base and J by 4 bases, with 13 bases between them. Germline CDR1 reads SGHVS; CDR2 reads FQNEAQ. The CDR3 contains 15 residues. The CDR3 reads CASSLGSAIATEAFF. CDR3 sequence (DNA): TGTGCCAGCAGCTTAGGCTCAGCAATAGCCACTGAAGCTTTCTTT.

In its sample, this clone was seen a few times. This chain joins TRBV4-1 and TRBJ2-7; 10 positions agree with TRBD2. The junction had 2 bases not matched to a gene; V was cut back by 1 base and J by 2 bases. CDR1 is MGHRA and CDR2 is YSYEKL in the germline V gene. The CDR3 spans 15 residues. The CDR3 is CASSQGAGGTYEQYF. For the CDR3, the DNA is TGCGCCAGCAGCCAAGGAGCGGGGGGGACCTACGAGCAGTACTTC.

CDR3 in amino acids: CASSFTSGSTGELFF. The CDR3 nucleotides are TGTGCCAGCAGCTTCACTAGCGGGAGCACCGGGGAGCTGTTTTTT. The chain couples TRBV5-6 to TRBJ2-2; 11 bases agree with TRBD2. Germline V CDR1 and CDR2: SGHDT, YYEEEE. V shed 2 bases, J shed 4 bases, and the junction held 1 base outside the gene matches. The CDR3 length is 15 residues.

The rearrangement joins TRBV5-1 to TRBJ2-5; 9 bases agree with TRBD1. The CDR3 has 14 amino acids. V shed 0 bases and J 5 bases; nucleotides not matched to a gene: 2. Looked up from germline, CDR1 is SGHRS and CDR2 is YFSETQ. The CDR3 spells CASSLDRGRETQYF. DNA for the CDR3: TGCGCCAGCAGCTTGGACAGGGGGCGGGAGACCCAGTACTTC.

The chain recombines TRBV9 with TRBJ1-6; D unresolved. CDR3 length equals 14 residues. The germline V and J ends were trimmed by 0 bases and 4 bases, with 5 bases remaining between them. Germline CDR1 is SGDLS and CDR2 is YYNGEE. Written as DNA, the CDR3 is TGTGCCAGCAGCGTAGGAACATATAATTCACCCCTCCACTTT. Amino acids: CASSVGTYNSPLHF.

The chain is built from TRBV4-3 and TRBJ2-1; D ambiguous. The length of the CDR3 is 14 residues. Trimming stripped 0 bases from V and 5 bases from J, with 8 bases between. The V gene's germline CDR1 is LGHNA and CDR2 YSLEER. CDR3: CASSQDRLDNEQFF. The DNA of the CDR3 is TGCGCCAGCAGCCAAGATCGCCTCGACAATGAGCAGTTCTTC.

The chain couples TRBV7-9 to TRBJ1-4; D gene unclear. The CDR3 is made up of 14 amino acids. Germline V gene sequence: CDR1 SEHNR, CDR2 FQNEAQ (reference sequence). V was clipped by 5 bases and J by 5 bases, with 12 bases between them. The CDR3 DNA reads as TGTGCCAGCAGCCCCGGTCAGGAGAATGAAAAACTGTTTTTT. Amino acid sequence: CASSPGQENEKLFF.

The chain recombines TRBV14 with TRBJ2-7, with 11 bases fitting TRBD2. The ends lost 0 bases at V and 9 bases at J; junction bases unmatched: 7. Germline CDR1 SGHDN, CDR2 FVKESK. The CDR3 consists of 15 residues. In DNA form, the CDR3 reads TGTGCCAGCAGCCAAGACCTAGCGGGAGGTTATCCGCAGTACTTC. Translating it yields CASSQDLAGGYPQYF.

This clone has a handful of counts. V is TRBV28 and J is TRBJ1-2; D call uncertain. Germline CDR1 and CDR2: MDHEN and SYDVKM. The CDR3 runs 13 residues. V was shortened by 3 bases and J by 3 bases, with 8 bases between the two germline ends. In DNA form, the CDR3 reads TGTGCCAGCAGTTTGGTCGGTGACTATGGCTACACCTTC. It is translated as CASSLVGDYGYTF.

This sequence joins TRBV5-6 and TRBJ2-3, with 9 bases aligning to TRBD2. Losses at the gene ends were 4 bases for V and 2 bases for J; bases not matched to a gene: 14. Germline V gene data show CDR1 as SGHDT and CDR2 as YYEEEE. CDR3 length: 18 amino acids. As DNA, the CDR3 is TGTGCCAGCAGCGGAGGACTGAGGACTAGCGCGTTCACAGATACGCAGTATTTT. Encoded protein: CASSGGLRTSAFTDTQYF.

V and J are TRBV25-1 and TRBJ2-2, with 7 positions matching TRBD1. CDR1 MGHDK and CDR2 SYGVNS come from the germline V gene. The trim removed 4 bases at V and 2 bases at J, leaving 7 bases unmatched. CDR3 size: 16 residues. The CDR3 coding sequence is TGTGCCAGCAGTGTCCTCGGGACAGTTAACACCGGGGAGCTGTTTTTT. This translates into CASSVLGTVNTGELFF. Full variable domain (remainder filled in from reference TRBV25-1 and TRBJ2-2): EADIYQTPRYLVIGTGKKITLECSQTMGHDKMYWYQQDPGMELHLIHYSYGVNSTEKGDLSSESTVSRIRTEHFPLTLESARPSHTSQYLCASSVLGTVNTGELFFGEGSRLTVL.

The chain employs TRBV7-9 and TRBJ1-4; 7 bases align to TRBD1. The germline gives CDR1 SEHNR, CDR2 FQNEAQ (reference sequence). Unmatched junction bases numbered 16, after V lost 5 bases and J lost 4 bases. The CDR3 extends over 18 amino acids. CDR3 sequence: CASSRFVGGELSNEKLFF. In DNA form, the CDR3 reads TGTGCCAGCAGCCGATTCGTAGGGGGCGAGCTTAGTAATGAAAAACTGTTTTTT.

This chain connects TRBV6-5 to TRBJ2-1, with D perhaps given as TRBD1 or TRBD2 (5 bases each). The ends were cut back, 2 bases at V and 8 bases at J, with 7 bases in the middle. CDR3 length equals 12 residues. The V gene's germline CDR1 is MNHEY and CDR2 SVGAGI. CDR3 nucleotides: TGTGCCAGCAGTTACATGGGGGATGAGCAGTTCTTC. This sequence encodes CASSYMGDEQFF.

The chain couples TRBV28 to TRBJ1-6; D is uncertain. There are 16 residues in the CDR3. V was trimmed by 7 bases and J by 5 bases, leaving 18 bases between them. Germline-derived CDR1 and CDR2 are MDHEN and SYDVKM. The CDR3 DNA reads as TGTGCCAGCACTCCGGCGTCTGACGGGAATAATTCACCCCTCCACTTT. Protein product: CASTPASDGNNSPLHF.